The next 27 T cell receptor beta chains were all read from a single sample in a study of T-cell memory formation after mild COVID-19. TCRdb independently ran MiXCR on the 5' RACE reads; one entry per CDR3 protein. The table lists 350,000 to 500,000 distinct CDR3 sequences, less than 25% of them singletons. The sequencing input was PBMCs or a T cell subset sorted from them (not recorded which). The receptors derive from an adult woman who had mild COVID-19 (a few samples of this study predate the infection). Cell type and time point are not known.

The chain combines TRBV12-3 or TRBV12-4 with TRBJ2-1, with D possibly matching TRBD1 (6 bases). V was cut by 5 bases and J by 3 bases, with 14 bases left in between. This CDR3 region has 15 residues. For the CDR3, the DNA is TGTGCCAGCAGTACAGGGCCCCCAGGCTACAATGAGCAGTTCTTC. Protein product: CASSTGPPGYNEQFF.

This clonotype was seen only a few times. This sequence joins TRBV4-2 and TRBJ2-7, with a tentative D call TRBD1 (6 bases). CDR3 length: 15 amino acids. The V gene's germline CDR1 is LGHNA and CDR2 YNFKEQ. Between the trimmed V and J ends, which lost 4 bases and 4 bases, there was a span of 17 bases. The CDR3 coding sequence is TGTGCCAGCAGCCGAGATAACAGGGCGTTGTACGAGCAGTACTTC. Protein sequence: CASSRDNRALYEQYF.

The sample holds a few counts of this clonotype. The V call is TRBV28, the J call TRBJ2-5; 10 bases are a match to TRBD1. Trimming at V came to 5 bases and at J to 8 bases, leaving 8 bases not matched to a gene. Looked up from germline, CDR1 is MDHEN and CDR2 is SYDVKM. This CDR3 is 14 amino acids long. The CDR3 region is CASSIAGTGDTQYF. For the CDR3, the DNA is TGTGCCAGCAGTATAGCCGGGACAGGGGACACCCAGTACTTC. Looking up the rest from reference TRBV28 and TRBJ2-5 gives the full variable domain: DVKVTQSSRYLVKRTGEKVFLECVQDMDHENMFWYRQDPGLGLRLIYFSYDVKMKEKGDIPEGYSVSREKKERFSLILESASTNQTSMYLCASSIAGTGDTQYFGPGTRLLVL.

This clonotype occurred a few times. This rearrangement joins TRBV6-1 to TRBJ2-7, with 10 bases aligning to TRBD1. Germline loops: CDR1 MNHNS, CDR2 SASEGT. There are 15 residues in the CDR3. J lost 6 bases, V lost 7 bases, and 12 bases had no gene match. CDR3 in DNA: TGTGCCAGCACTCCAAGTGGGACAGGGGTATCCGAGCAGTACTTC. This sequence encodes CASTPSGTGVSEQYF.

Only a few counts were recorded for this clonotype. The rearrangement joins TRBV4-2 to TRBJ1-3, with a possible D match to TRBD1 (6 bases). V dropped 2 bases and J dropped 0 bases, with 11 bases sitting between them. The CDR3 consists of 16 residues. The germline V gene has CDR1 LGHNA and CDR2 YNFKEQ. The chain's CDR3 is CASSQNGQSSGNTIYF. Here the CDR3 DNA reads TGTGCCAGCAGCCAAAATGGACAGAGCTCTGGAAACACCATATATTTT.

The chain combines TRBV24-1 with TRBJ1-2; no clear D gene. V lost 7 bases and J 1 base, leaving 3 bases between the germline ends. Germline CDR1 KGHDR, CDR2 SFDVKD. This CDR3 is built from 11 residues. The CDR3 nucleotides read TGTGCCACCAGAAGTAACTATGGCTACACCTTC. This codes for CATRSNYGYTF.

This chain uses TRBV4-1 with TRBJ2-5, with 9 nucleotides matching TRBD1. Trimming removed 0 bases from V and 5 bases from J; junction bases left unmatched: 4. The CDR3 consists of 15 residues. From germline, CDR1 is MGHRA and CDR2 YSYEKL. DNA of the CDR3: TGCGCCAGCAGCCAAGAAACAGGGGGCTTCGAGACCCAGTACTTC. The encoded protein is CASSQETGGFETQYF.

This clonotype was detected only a few times. This chain joins TRBV5-6 and TRBJ1-2; 8 nucleotides align to TRBD1. With V trimmed by 0 bases and J by 4 bases, 8 bases remained unmatched. The germline V gene has CDR1 SGHDT and CDR2 YYEEEE. This CDR3 contains 16 residues. CDR3 sequence (DNA): TGTGCCAGCAGCTTGGGGCCACAGGGGGGCTTCTATGGCTACACCTTC. Its translation: CASSLGPQGGFYGYTF.

This clonotype was detected only a few times. This chain connects TRBV4-1 to TRBJ1-2; D uncertain. There are 18 residues in the CDR3. The V end lost 4 bases, the J end lost 2 bases, and 23 bases lay between the germline ends. Germline CDR1 and CDR2: MGHRA and YSYEKL. CDR3 coding DNA: TGCGCCAGCAGCCCCCCGGGCAGCCAAGCACATGCAAACTATGGCTACACCTTC. It encodes CASSPPGSQAHANYGYTF.

This clonotype showed up many times. This rearrangement joins TRBV6-2 or TRBV6-3 to TRBJ2-7; D unresolved. CDR1 MNHEY and CDR2 SVGEGT come from the germline V gene. There are 12 residues in the CDR3. With 8 bases removed from V and 4 bases from J, the gap between germline ends came to 12 bases. Here the CDR3 reads CASASSIYEQYF. The CDR3 nucleotides are TGTGCCAGCGCCTCTTCCATTTACGAGCAGTACTTC.

This chain links TRBV12-5 with TRBJ2-3, with no clear D. The CDR3 loop spans 13 amino acids. With 3 bases removed from V and 4 bases from J, the gap between germline ends came to 8 bases. Germline CDR1 reads LGHNT; CDR2 reads FRNRAP. CDR3 protein: CASGFGVADTQYF. CDR3 DNA: TGTGCTAGTGGTTTTGGAGTCGCAGATACGCAGTATTTT. The full variable domain, in which reference TRBV12-5 and TRBJ2-3 provide the parts outside the CDR3, is DARVTQTPRHKVTEMGQEVTMRCQPILGHNTVFWYRQTMMQGLELLAYFRNRAPLDDSGMPKDRFSAEMPDATLATLKIQPSEPRDSAVYFCASGFGVADTQYFGPGTRLTVL.

This clonotype was observed a few times. The chain carries TRBV20-1 and TRBJ2-7; D remains unclear. CDR1 and CDR2 (germline): DFQATT, SNEGSKA (reference sequence). The V end was cut by 3 bases, the J end by 5 bases, with 20 bases between. The CDR3 is 15 residues long. CDR3 residues: CSARSDRKVFDEQYF. The CDR3 coding sequence is TGCAGTGCTAGGTCTGACCGTAAAGTGTTCGACGAGCAGTACTTC.

The chain couples TRBV7-3 to TRBJ2-2, with D possibly TRBD2 on 5 matching bases. CDR3 length equals 15 residues. Trimming left V 8 bases short and J 5 bases short, with 18 bases between. Germline-derived CDR1 and CDR2 are SGHTA and FQGTGA. CDR3 in amino acids: CASASRLAGTGELFF. The CDR3, as DNA: TGTGCCAGCGCTTCGAGGCTAGCCGGAACCGGGGAGCTGTTTTTT.

The chain links TRBV15 to TRBJ1-2; a possible D gene is TRBD1 (5 bases). V lost 1 base and J lost 0, with 18 bases in between. Germline V gene lookup returns CDR1 LNHNV and CDR2 YYDKDF (reference sequence). The CDR3 is 18 amino acids. The CDR3 sequence: CATSRAFVPGTANYGYTF. CDR3 sequence (DNA): TGTGCCACCAGCAGAGCCTTCGTCCCCGGGACCGCTAACTATGGCTACACCTTC.

The gene calls are TRBV12-3 or TRBV12-4 and TRBJ1-6, with TRBD1 as a possible D gene (5 bases). Trimming cost V 3 bases and J 11 bases, with 14 bases left between them. This CDR3 region has 14 residues. Here the CDR3 reads CASSFAGSPAPLHF. Here the CDR3 DNA reads TGTGCCAGCAGTTTCGCAGGGTCCCCCGCACCCCTCCACTTT.

This clonotype was seen just once. The chain couples TRBV6-4 to TRBJ2-2; 9 positions match TRBD1. Trimming cost V 2 bases and J 6 bases; bases outside gene matches: 7. This CDR3 has 16 residues. Looked up from germline, CDR1 is MRHNA and CDR2 is SNTAGT. DNA for the CDR3: TGTGCCAGCAGTGACGACGGGACAGGGCACCCCGGGGAGCTGTTTTTT. This translates into CASSDDGTGHPGELFF.

V and J are TRBV7-9 and TRBJ1-2; 7 bases map to TRBD1. In germline, CDR1 is SEHNR, CDR2 FQNEAQ (reference sequence). This CDR3 spans 15 amino acids. V shed 1 base, J shed 6 bases, and the junction held 8 bases outside the gene matches. The CDR3 spells CASSLVWDSGDGYTF. CDR3 sequence (DNA): TGTGCCAGCAGCTTAGTCTGGGACAGTGGTGATGGCTACACCTTC. The full variable domain, in which reference TRBV7-9 and TRBJ1-2 provide the parts outside the CDR3, is DTGVSQNPRHKITKRGQNVTFRCDPISEHNRLYWYRQTLGQGPEFLTYFQNEAQLEKSRLLSDRFSAERPKGSFSTLEIQRTEQGDSAMYLCASSLVWDSGDGYTFGSGTRLTVV.

This clonotype showed up just a few times. The chain uses TRBV2 and TRBJ2-5; the match to TRBD1 covers 8 bases. Looked up from germline, CDR1 is SNHLY and CDR2 is FYNNEI. Unmatched junction bases numbered 4, after V lost 6 bases and J lost 4 bases. The CDR3 length is 13 residues. For the CDR3, the DNA is TGTGCCAGCAGAAACGGACAGGGAGAGACCCAGTACTTC. Its protein is CASRNGQGETQYF. Filled out from reference TRBV2 and TRBJ2-5, the complete variable domain reads EPEVTQTPSHQVTQMGQEVILRCVPISNHLYFYWYRQILGQKVEFLVSFYNNEISEKSEIFDDQFSVERPDGSNFTLKIRSTKLEDSAMYFCASRNGQGETQYFGPGTRLLVL.

V usage is TRBV3-1 and J usage is TRBJ2-7; tentative D call: TRBD2 (6 bases). The CDR3 is 14 amino acids. V gave up 4 bases and J gave up 6 bases, with 16 bases separating them. Germline loops: CDR1 LGHDT, CDR2 YNNKEL (reference sequence). The CDR3 reads CASSRRGPRSEQYF. The CDR3 bases are TGTGCCAGCAGCCGGCGGGGCCCGAGGTCCGAGCAGTACTTC.

The V and J genes are TRBV5-1 and TRBJ2-7; D is perhaps TRBD2 (6 bases). V was shortened by 4 bases and J by 7 bases, with 15 bases between the two germline ends. This CDR3 is 13 amino acids long. Germline V gives CDR1 SGHRS, CDR2 YFSETQ. This CDR3 is CASSPLRGGEQYF. The CDR3 nucleotides read TGCGCCAGCAGCCCGCTTAGGGGAGGAGAGCAGTACTTC.

The V call is TRBV18, the J call TRBJ1-5; the D gene is possibly TRBD1 (5 bases). Trimming shortened V by 5 bases and J by 0 bases, and 11 bases separated the two germline ends. Germline CDR1 reads KGHSH; CDR2 reads LQKENI. CDR3 length: 15 amino acids. The CDR3 here is CASSSSTDSNQPQHF. DNA for the CDR3: TGTGCCAGCTCATCTTCGACAGATAGCAATCAGCCCCAGCATTTT.

The genes are TRBV6-5 and TRBJ2-3; D ambiguous. V was pared by 3 bases and J by 1 base, with 14 bases between. CDR3 length: 16 amino acids. The germline V gene encodes CDR1 MNHEY and CDR2 SVGAGI. CDR3 nucleotides: TGTGCCAGCAGTTATGGGTCAGGATCGCGCACAGATACGCAGTATTTT. Translating it yields CASSYGSGSRTDTQYF.

This clonotype has just one count. J is TRBJ2-2 and V is TRBV6-4; TRBD2 is a possible D gene (6 bases). The CDR3 is made up of 16 amino acids. V was cut by 9 bases and J by 2 bases, with 19 bases left in between. Germline V lookup: CDR1 MRHNA, CDR2 SNTAGT. CDR3 protein: CASGNGAGPNTGELFF. CDR3 in DNA: TGTGCCAGTGGTAACGGAGCGGGTCCAAACACCGGGGAGCTGTTTTTT.

The rearrangement links TRBV5-1 to TRBJ1-1; D is undetermined. Germline CDR1 is SGHRS and CDR2 is YFSETQ. The germline V and J ends were trimmed by 4 bases and 4 bases, with 17 bases remaining between them. CDR3 length: 15 amino acids. The CDR3 sequence is CASSPGEPRATEAFF. The CDR3 coding sequence is TGCGCCAGCAGCCCTGGAGAGCCGCGCGCCACTGAAGCTTTCTTT.

The chain has TRBV24-1 and TRBJ2-3; 10 bases align to TRBD1. The V gene's germline CDR1 is KGHDR and CDR2 SFDVKD. The trim removed 3 bases at V and 4 bases at J, leaving 3 bases unmatched. The CDR3 loop spans 15 amino acids. The chain's CDR3 is CATSDNGQGADTQYF. CDR3 sequence (DNA): TGTGCCACCAGTGATAACGGACAGGGGGCAGATACGCAGTATTTT.

This clonotype was seen a handful of times. V is TRBV14 and J is TRBJ1-6; 9 nucleotides agree with TRBD1. The V and J ends lost 6 bases and 9 bases, in that order; junction bases with no gene match: 9. Germline V CDR1 and CDR2: SGHDN, FVKESK. CDR3 length: 15 residues. The CDR3 protein is CASRSTGTGTSPLHF. Here the CDR3 DNA reads TGTGCCAGCAGATCTACCGGGACAGGGACTTCACCCCTCCACTTT. The full variable domain, in which reference TRBV14 and TRBJ1-6 provide the parts outside the CDR3, is EAGVTQFPSHSVIEKGQTVTLRCDPISGHDNLYWYRRVMGKEIKFLLHFVKESKQDESGMPNNRFLAERTGGTYSTLKVQPAELEDSGVYFCASRSTGTGTSPLHFGNGTRLTVT.

The chain has TRBV12-3 or TRBV12-4 and TRBJ1-1; D not certain. The CDR3 has 15 residues. V was cut by 4 bases and J by 3 bases, with 15 bases left in between. CDR3 region: CASSWGVWRYTEAFF. CDR3 DNA sequence: TGTGCCAGCAGTTGGGGAGTTTGGCGGTACACTGAAGCTTTCTTT.